Here is one TCR beta chain with its context. The target antigen is unknown. The TRB libraries of cDNA were built by UMI-labeled 5' RACE. After re-calling the 5' RACE reads, TCRdb lists one entry per CDR3 protein, DNA absent. This sample lists about 130,000 distinct CDR3 sequences; its ten largest clones have 0.49%. The CDR3 loop spans 14 amino acids. From germline, CDR1 is SGHDT and CDR2 YYEEEE. The naive CD8+ gate required CD45RO-CCR7+CD27+CD95- phenotype. The sample is drawn from a study of CXCR3-negative and CXCR3-positive naive CD8 T cells. Study-level findings and limits: In naive cells, CXCR3-negative and CXCR3-positive subsets had similar TRBV-TRBJ usage; memory cells differed. Diversity in memory CD8+ cells fell much lower than the comparably high levels seen in both naive subsets. Naive cells that were CXCR3-positive had more hydrophobic TRB CDR3s (compared with CXCR3-negative naive cells).

The rearrangement joins TRBV5-6 to TRBJ2-1; TCRdb outputs TRBD1, but without DNA this stays unchecked. Source material: naive CXCR3- CD8+ T cells from blood. Noted subset: CD45RO-CCR7+CD27+CD95- naive CD8+ T cells lacking CXCR3 (TNR3-). The sequence was collected from a human donor in good health. Some clones in this sample may be carry-over from other donors' samples. CDR3 protein: CASSFIQGPGEQFF.